What follows are 20 T cell receptor beta chains derived from one specimen sequenced in a study of stem cell transplantation in POMP-related autoinflammatory disease. This table comes from immunoSEQ multiplex PCR, and its TCRdb copy is limited to in-frame clones, with some not included. The sample lists roughly 68,000 clones, approximately 91% occurring once. Sequenced material: CD4+ T cells from PBMCs, taken after stem cell transplantation. The receptors shown here come from a human patient with POMP-related autoinflammation and immune dysregulation (PRAID). The T cells may partly be graft donor cells.

The chain carries TRBV29-1 and TRBJ2-7; D gene uncertain. Trimming shortened V by 0 bases and J by 0 bases, and 6 bases separated the two germline ends. Germline loops: CDR1 SQVTM, CDR2 ANQGSEA. CDR3 length: 13 amino acids. CDR3 sequence reads: CSVEDYPSYEQYF. CDR3 DNA: TGCAGCGTTGAAGACTACCCCTCCTACGAGCAGTACTTC.

The V and J genes are TRBV28 and TRBJ1-1; D remains unclear. The germline V and J ends were trimmed by 5 bases and 5 bases, with 9 bases remaining between them. This CDR3 is 12 amino acids long. The V gene's germline CDR1 is MDHEN and CDR2 SYDVKM. The CDR3 coding sequence is TGTGCCAGCAGTCCCGCCCCTACTGAAGCTTTCTTT. It yields the protein CASSPAPTEAFF.

This sequence joins TRBV5-6 and TRBJ2-7; 14 positions match TRBD2. The CDR3 has 15 amino acids. The J segment lost 5 bases and the V segment lost 4 bases, leaving 5 bases of the junction unmatched. Germline CDR1 is SGHDT and CDR2 is YYEEEE. This CDR3 is CASSPGLAGVDEQYF. CDR3 nucleotide sequence: TGTGCCAGCAGCCCGGGACTAGCGGGGGTCGACGAGCAGTACTTC.

The V gene is TRBV28, the J gene TRBJ1-4; D is unresolved. Germline lookup yields CDR1 MDHEN and CDR2 SYDVKM. V dropped 5 bases and J dropped 6 bases, with 16 bases sitting between them. The CDR3 consists of 15 residues. CDR3 DNA: TGTGCCAGCAGTCGTCCGGGCCCGAGGCATGAAAAACTGTTTTTT. Translating gives CASSRPGPRHEKLFF.

The chain is built from TRBV5-1 and TRBJ2-7, with D possibly TRBD1 on 6 matching bases. CDR1 is SGHRS and CDR2 is YFSETQ in the germline V gene. V was trimmed by 5 bases and J by 2 bases, leaving 11 bases between them. This CDR3 region has 13 residues. DNA for the CDR3: TGCGCCAGCAGTTTCGGACAGACCTACGAGCAGTACTTC. Translated, it gives CASSFGQTYEQYF. The variable domain in full, with the rest retrieved from reference TRBV5-1 and TRBJ2-7, is KAGVTQTPRYLIKTRGQQVTLSCSPISGHRSVSWYQQTPGQGLQFLFEYFSETQRNKGNFPGRFSGRQFSNSRSEMNVSTLELGDSALYLCASSFGQTYEQYFGPGTRLTVT.

Here the CDR3 DNA reads TGCGCCAGCAGCTTGGGTCTGCGGGGGGGCCCAGAGACCCAGTACTTC. Translation gives CASSLGLRGGPETQYF. The J gene is TRBJ2-5, the V gene TRBV5-1; TRBD2 matches 9 bases. The J segment lost 4 bases and the V segment lost 0 bases, leaving 7 bases of the junction unmatched. Per the germline V gene, CDR1 is SGHRS and CDR2 is YFSETQ. The CDR3 is 16 residues long.

This rearrangement joins TRBV9 to TRBJ2-5; the D gene is possibly TRBD2 (6 bases). Trimming took 3 bases from V and 5 from J, leaving 17 bases between them. Germline V gene sequence: CDR1 SGDLS, CDR2 YYNGEE. This CDR3 spans 15 amino acids. DNA for the CDR3: TGTGCCAGCAGCGCTGGGCGACTGGGGAGGGAGACCCAGTACTTC. Encoded protein: CASSAGRLGRETQYF.

This clone was observed a few times. The rearrangement joins TRBV9 to TRBJ1-6; D gene uncertain. The length of the CDR3 is 14 residues. Trimming stripped 0 bases from V and 7 bases from J, with 8 bases between. Germline values: CDR1 SGDLS, CDR2 YYNGEE. The CDR3 loop is CASSVDRTNSPLHF. CDR3 bases: TGTGCCAGCAGCGTAGATAGGACCAATTCACCCCTCCACTTT.

The V gene is TRBV18, the J gene TRBJ2-3; TRBD2 matches 9 bases. V gave up 1 base and J gave up 1 base; unmatched junction bases: 0. The CDR3 loop spans 15 amino acids. Germline loops: CDR1 KGHSH, CDR2 LQKENI. CDR3 amino acids: CASSPLAGGTDTQYF. CDR3 sequence (DNA): TGTGCCAGCTCACCACTAGCGGGAGGCACAGATACGCAGTATTTT.

The rearrangement links TRBV6-5 to TRBJ1-5; 7 bases align to TRBD1. The CDR3 runs to 15 residues. Trimming at V came to 0 bases and at J to 3 bases, leaving 2 bases not matched to a gene. Germline CDR1 and CDR2: MNHEY and SVGAGI. CDR3 coding DNA: TGTGCCAGCAGTTACTCGACAGGGTACAATCAGCCCCAGCATTTT. Its translation: CASSYSTGYNQPQHF.

This clone appeared once. The rearrangement joins TRBV12-5 to TRBJ2-1; D is ambiguous. The CDR3 runs to 12 residues. Germline V lookup: CDR1 LGHNT, CDR2 FRNRAP. The V and J ends lost 6 bases and 5 bases respectively, with 8 bases between them. The CDR3 DNA reads TGTGCTAGTGGCTTGCCGGACAATGAGCAGTTCTTC. This sequence encodes CASGLPDNEQFF. Full variable domain (missing parts from reference TRBV12-5 and TRBJ2-1): DARVTQTPRHKVTEMGQEVTMRCQPILGHNTVFWYRQTMMQGLELLAYFRNRAPLDDSGMPKDRFSAEMPDATLATLKIQPSEPRDSAVYFCASGLPDNEQFFGPGTRLTVL.

This clone was counted once. V gene TRBV10-1 combines with J gene TRBJ2-2; 7 bases line up with TRBD1. The CDR3 has 14 residues. Germline V gene lookup returns CDR1 WNHNN and CDR2 SYGVQD (reference sequence). Germline trimming cut 4 bases from V and 7 bases from J; bases unmatched to any gene: 6. CDR3 nucleotides: TGCGCCAGCAGTGCCACAGGGGTGAGCGGGGAGCTGTTTTTT. Residues: CASSATGVSGELFF.

CDR3 region: CASSIGGTLYNEQFF. The CDR3 coding sequence is TGTGCCAGTAGTATTGGTGGGACTCTATACAATGAGCAGTTCTTC. The chain employs TRBV19 and TRBJ2-1, with D maybe TRBD2 (6 bases). This CDR3 is built from 15 residues. V was shortened by 3 bases and J by 4 bases, with 13 bases between the two germline ends. Per the germline V gene, CDR1 is LNHDA and CDR2 is SQIVND (reference sequence). The variable domain in full, with the rest retrieved from reference TRBV19 and TRBJ2-1, is DGGITQSPKYLFRKEGQNVTLSCEQNLNHDAMYWYRQDPGQGLRLIYYSQIVNDFQKGDIAEGYSVSREKKESFPLTVTSAQKNPTAFYLCASSIGGTLYNEQFFGPGTRLTVL.

CDR3 residues: CASSQDLQLNTEAFF. CDR3 DNA sequence: TGCGCCAGCAGCCAAGACCTACAGCTGAACACTGAAGCTTTCTTT. V and J are TRBV4-1 and TRBJ1-1; D gene uncertain. CDR3 size: 15 residues. Trimming left V 0 bases short and J 0 bases short, with 8 bases between. CDR1 and CDR2 (germline): MGHRA, YSYEKL.

This clone was found a few times. The chain is built from TRBV6-5 and TRBJ1-1; perhaps TRBD1 as D (5 bases). The V and J ends lost 8 bases and 4 bases respectively, with 20 bases between them. The CDR3 contains 15 residues. Germline V lookup: CDR1 MNHEY, CDR2 SVGAGI. The CDR3 coding sequence is TGTGCCAGCGGGCCCCTGGGGGGGGGAGGCACTGAAGCTTTCTTT. Translated: CASGPLGGGGTEAFF.

Only a few counts were recorded for this clone. The chain recombines TRBV5-6 with TRBJ1-5; 7 nucleotides agree with TRBD1. Trimming removed 7 bases from V and 2 bases from J; junction bases left unmatched: 12. The CDR3 runs 16 residues. Germline V lookup: CDR1 SGHDT, CDR2 YYEEEE. The CDR3 sequence is CASSARNRGGNQPQHF. The DNA of the CDR3 is TGTGCCAGCTCAGCCCGGAACAGGGGTGGCAATCAGCCCCAGCATTTT. Filled out from reference TRBV5-6 and TRBJ1-5, the complete variable domain reads DAGVTQSPTHLIKTRGQQVTLRCSPKSGHDTVSWYQQALGQGPQFIFQYYEEEERQRGNFPDRFSGHQFPNYSSELNVNALLLGDSALYLCASSARNRGGNQPQHFGDGTRLSIL.

The chain carries TRBV28 and TRBJ1-2, with 10 bases matching TRBD1. The CDR3 extends over 14 amino acids. With V trimmed by 1 base and J by 8 bases, 4 bases remained unmatched. Per germline, CDR1 MDHEN and CDR2 SYDVKM. The CDR3: CASSLLGQGRGYTF. For the CDR3, the DNA is TGTGCCAGCAGTTTATTGGGACAGGGGCGGGGCTACACCTTC.

V and J are TRBV28 and TRBJ2-5; D call uncertain. Trimming left V 10 bases short and J 3 bases short, with 15 bases between. CDR3 length: 13 residues. Per germline, CDR1 MDHEN and CDR2 SYDVKM. For the CDR3, the DNA is TGTGCCACCTCCTCTGGTTATAAAGAGACCCAGTACTTC. Amino acid sequence: CATSSGYKETQYF.

This clone was found once. The chain uses TRBV20-1 and TRBJ1-5; no firm D call. Germline CDR1 DFQATT, CDR2 SNEGSKA (reference sequence). This CDR3 spans 15 amino acids. V was trimmed by 3 bases and J by 2 bases, leaving 14 bases between them. The CDR3 nucleotides read TGCAGTGCTAGTCCGGGATTTAATGGCAATCAGCCCCAGCATTTT. Protein product: CSASPGFNGNQPQHF.

The V gene is TRBV27, the J gene TRBJ2-7; D unclear. Trimming took 3 bases from V and 3 from J, leaving 6 bases between them. CDR1 MNHEY and CDR2 SMNVEV come from the germline V gene (reference sequence). The CDR3 length is 12 residues. The CDR3 sequence: CASSLNGYEQYF. CDR3 coding DNA: TGTGCCAGCAGTTTGAACGGCTACGAGCAGTACTTC.